This T cell receptor (beta chain) was identified in a study of blood T cell repertoires in COVID-19. Germline-derived CDR1 and CDR2 are SNHLY and FYNNEI. The CDR3 contains 17 residues. The trim removed 8 bases at V and 6 bases at J, leaving 16 bases unmatched. The assay was immunoSEQ multiplex PCR, and TCRdb's table has in-frame clones only and misses some. The sample lists a few hundred thousand clones; over 80% were seen once. This clonotype was sampled from a human donor in a cohort exposed to, infected with or recovered from COVID-19 (not recorded which). The donor label of this sample is uncertain. The material sequenced was PBMCs or T cells enriched from blood (not recorded which). The rearrangement joins TRBV2 to TRBJ1-3; 10 bases are a match to TRBD1. The CDR3 DNA reads TGTGCCAGCCGACAGGGGGCTAGGGACGGTGGATCAAACACCATATATTTT. Its protein is CASRQGARDGGSNTIYF.